This note documents a single T cell receptor (beta chain) sequence. At one of its ends the junction is not consistent with the germline gene, which may arise from a read error. The authors sequenced unsorted PBMC DNA on ten immunoSEQ deep assay plates. Clones were sequenced by immunoSEQ multiplex PCR, and TCRdb holds only the in-frame ones, with some missing. The top ten clones hold 12% of a sample with 450,000 to 500,000 clones, more than 75% of them seen once. This sample was included in a study of shared clonotypes between healthy human individuals. The CDR3 runs to 15 residues. Germline V lookup: CDR1 MNHNS, CDR2 SASEGT.

The chain couples TRBV6-1 to TRBJ1-2; TRBD1 aligns across 7 bases. This clonotype was sampled from a woman aged 40 to 50 in good health. Some clones in this sample may be carry-over from other donors' samples. Sequencing was carried out using PBMCs. CDR3 protein: CAISPGTADSYGYTF. Written as DNA, the CDR3 is TGTGCCATCAGTCCCGGGACAGCAGACTCCTATGGCTACACCTTC.